A single TCR beta chain is shown here with its context. The CDR3 totals 16 residues. V lost 4 bases and J lost 2; bases outside the gene matches: 5. From germline, CDR1 is LGHNA and CDR2 YNFKEQ. The data were obtained in a study of blood T cell repertoires in COVID-19. Enrolled during active infection, Seattle patients were then followed longitudinally. Using immunoSEQ multiplex PCR, the repertoire was profiled, and TCRdb retains in-frame clones only, with some absent. The profile shows about 480,000 clones, 89% of them singletons. Sequencing was performed on peripheral blood. The receptor was isolated from a man between 18 and 29 years old with COVID-19, enrolled during active disease. This rearrangement joins TRBV4-2 to TRBJ2-5, with 12 nucleotides matching TRBD2. This CDR3 reads CASSLGLAGEQETQYF. Here the CDR3 DNA reads TGTGCCAGCAGCCTGGGACTAGCGGGCGAGCAAGAGACCCAGTACTTC.